This T cell receptor (beta chain) is from a study of blood T cell repertoires in COVID-19. Study information: COVID-19 samples collected from the United States, Italy and Spain covered acute and convalescent phases. PBMCs, B-cell-depleted T cells, or T cells provided the cDNA or gDNA that made up the material.

This clone was seen a handful of times. This CDR3 is 15 amino acids long. Trimming took 0 bases from V and 2 from J, leaving 6 bases between them. CDR1 is SGHTS, CDR2 YDEGEE, per germline. Per the original data handling: Reference gene primer amplification gave estimated nucleated cell counts. Assay: immunoSEQ multiplex PCR; the TCRdb copy retains only in-frame clones and omits some. That table gives V, J and clone size, and the DNA gave D and trimming. The profile shows 450,000 to 500,000 clones, approximately 85% of them singletons. The sequence was collected from a human donor in a cohort sampled during active COVID-19. V and J are TRBV5-8 and TRBJ1-6, with D hard to call. Sequencing used peripheral blood. In DNA form, the CDR3 reads TGTGCCAGCAGCTTGGTTACGGCCTATAATTCACCCCTCCACTTT. Encoded protein: CASSLVTAYNSPLHF.